What follows are 4 T cell receptor beta chains derived from one specimen sequenced in a study of cytotoxic CD8 clonotypes in ibrutinib-treated CLL. The data were produced by immunoSEQ multiplex PCR, yet TCRdb's version contains in-frame clones alone and is incomplete. The sample shows over 65,000 clones, 68% of them seen only once. The sequencing here drew on PBMCs, taken after 12 months of ibrutinib treatment. The receptors were sampled from a human donor with chronic lymphocytic leukemia.

V usage is TRBV4-3 and J usage is TRBJ2-3; D remains unclear. The V gene's germline CDR1 is LGHNA and CDR2 YSLEER. This CDR3 has 15 amino acids. Between the trimmed V and J ends, which lost 0 bases and 0 bases, there was a span of 7 bases. In DNA, the CDR3 is TGCGCCAGCAGCCAAGAAGCACAGAGCACAGATACGCAGTATTTT. Residues: CASSQEAQSTDTQYF.

CDR3 in DNA: TGTGCCAGCAGCTTGGGGACAGGGAGAAATTCACCCCTCCACTTT. Translation: CASSLGTGRNSPLHF. This sequence joins TRBV5-4 and TRBJ1-6; 8 bases align to TRBD1. Looked up from germline, CDR1 is SGHNT and CDR2 is YYREEE (reference sequence). Losses at the gene ends were 0 bases for V and 7 bases for J; bases not matched to a gene: 3. CDR3 length: 15 amino acids.

The chain links TRBV15 to TRBJ1-5, with D tentatively TRBD1 (5 bases). V lost 1 base, J lost 3 bases, and 16 bases lay in between. Germline values: CDR1 LNHNV, CDR2 YYDKDF (reference sequence). This CDR3 contains 17 residues. CDR3: CATSRGGAAATNQPQHF. In nucleotides, the CDR3 is TGTGCCACCAGCAGAGGAGGGGCGGCAGCCACCAATCAGCCCCAGCATTTT.

This clone has more than one count but fewer than ten. The gene calls are TRBV14 and TRBJ1-2, with a possible D match to TRBD1 (5 bases). The CDR3 length is 13 residues. Germline values: CDR1 SGHDN, CDR2 FVKESK. Deletions cut 3 bases from V and 6 bases from J, with 11 bases between. DNA for the CDR3: TGTGCCAGCAGCCAGGGGACCCGGGATGGCTACACCTTC. This encodes CASSQGTRDGYTF.